This entry concerns a single T cell receptor (beta chain). The antigen is undetermined. One end of the junction varies from germline; a read error may be responsible. This record belongs to a study of early stage breast cancer tumors. The wider study: Most invasive tumors, about 70% of the 16, were ER+/PR+/HER2-. The ER+/PR+/HER2- tumors included 7 or 8 ductal and a handful of lobular carcinomas.

TCRdb's table, derived via immunoSEQ multiplex PCR, lists solely in-frame clones and lacks some. The sample has tens of thousands of clones, roughly four fifths seen once; the top ten hold 1.4%. Study findings and constraints: In 14 of 16 patients, blood comparison separated tumor from normal breast. Unsorted bulk genomic DNA sequencing lacked pairing and functional marker data.

This CDR3 is built from 13 residues. Germline CDR1 is SSHAT and CDR2 is FNYEAQ (reference sequence). The rearrangement links TRBV7-7 to TRBJ2-5; D perhaps matches TRBD2 (6 bases). The clonotype was recovered from a person aged 50-59 years with breast cancer. The sample comprised blood. In DNA form, the CDR3 reads TGTGCTAGCAGCGTGGGACTTAAAGAGACCCAGTACTTC. Translation gives CASSVGLKETQYF.